This T cell receptor (beta chain) emerged from a study of OX40 agonist ivuxolimab in advanced cancers. Looking at the study overall: All patients had ivuxolimab intravenously every 2 weeks at 0.01 to 10 mg/kg. Three patients, one with hepatocellular carcinoma and two with cutaneous melanoma, achieved partial responses. Study-wide findings and caveats: Relative to CD4+ cells, CD8+ T cells on average had more expanded clones.

Autoimmune disease history or systemic immunosuppression meant exclusion. Concerning this clone itself: Its antigen is not known.

CDR3 length equals 16 residues. CDR1 SGHNT and CDR2 YYREEE come from the germline V gene (reference sequence). With 3 bases clipped from V and 0 bases from J, the junction kept 3 bases outside the gene matches. TCRdb's table, derived via immunoSEQ multiplex PCR, lists solely in-frame clones and lacks some. The profile covers tens of thousands of clones, with 90% to 95% appearing a single time and 2.6% taken by the ten largest. The J gene is TRBJ2-3, the V gene TRBV5-4, with 11 bases fitting TRBD2. Specimen: CD4+ or CD8+ T cells sorted from blood, collected in a trial of the OX40 agonist ivuxolimab. The sequence was obtained from an adult with an advanced solid tumor such as melanoma, head and neck, liver or kidney cancer. CDR3 sequence: CASSSRLAGSTDTQYF. CDR3 DNA: TGTGCCAGCAGCTCCCGACTAGCGGGGAGCACAGATACGCAGTATTTT.